These T cell receptor beta chains were read from a single sample in a study of human T cells and chemical hapten exposure. Each CDR3 protein gets one entry after TCRdb re-called the reads with MiXCR. The data hold about 120,000 distinct CDR3 sequences, with 8.5% observed a single time. The sequenced sample consisted of whole blood. The source of these receptors is a human donor in good health. Some clones in this sample may be carry-over from other donors' samples. Both conserved end residues are part of each CDR3. Each record gives: J gene, D gene, clone size, V gene, CDR3 protein, CDR3 DNA. The D gene is left open where the match is weak. Clone size is not always given. Where it is, it says once, few, many or a class for expanded clones.

>TRBJ2-7|.|many|TRBV30
CAWGPGTHEQYF
TGTGCCTGGGGGCCCGGGACCCACGAGCAGTACTTC
>TRBJ2-7|.|many|TRBV18
CASSPPRETYEQYF
TGTGCCAGCTCACCACCCCGGGAGACCTACGAGCAGTACTTC
>TRBJ2-2|TRBD2|.|TRBV7-2
CASSLVGGGATGELFF
TGTGCCAGCAGCTTAGTCGGCGGGGGGGCCACCGGGGAGCTGTTTTTT
>TRBJ2-3|TRBD1|.|TRBV29-1
CSVDLQTGVLDTQYF
TGCAGCGTTGATCTCCAGACAGGGGTGCTAGATACGCAGTATTTT
>TRBJ2-1|.|many|TRBV10-1
CASSDYYNEQFF
TGCGCCAGCAGCGACTACTACAATGAGCAGTTCTTC
>TRBJ1-5|TRBD1|.|TRBV12-3/TRBV12-4
CATMAGGRNQPQHF
TGTGCCACCATGGCAGGGGGTCGCAATCAGCCCCAGCATTTT
>TRBJ2-5|.|.|TRBV4-3
CASSQDPGVGETQYF
TGCGCCAGCAGCCAAGATCCTGGGGTCGGCGAGACCCAGTACTTC
>TRBJ2-1|TRBD1|.|TRBV4-1
CASSHPGQGVNEQFF
TGCGCCAGCAGCCACCCGGGACAGGGTGTCAATGAGCAGTTCTTC
>TRBJ1-4|.|many|TRBV19
CASSPGKGPREKLFF
TGTGCCAGTAGTCCCGGGAAGGGGCCAAGGGAAAAACTGTTTTTT
>TRBJ2-1|.|.|TRBV19
CASRQIPYKGRNTGEQFF
TGTGCCAGTAGACAAATCCCGTATAAGGGCCGCAATACAGGCGAGCAGTTCTTC
>TRBJ1-5|.|few|TRBV9
CASSVSGNSNQPQHF
TGTGCCAGCAGCGTAAGTGGAAATAGCAATCAGCCCCAGCATTTT
>TRBJ1-6|TRBD1|few|TRBV29-1
CGVGTGENSPLHF
TGCGGCGTGGGGACAGGGGAAAATTCACCCCTCCACTTT
>TRBJ2-2|.|.|TRBV3-1
CASVRGTNTGELFF
TGTGCCAGCGTCCGGGGTACCAATACCGGGGAGCTGTTTTTT
>TRBJ1-1|.|few|TRBV2
CASSGLTGRPEAFF
TGTGCCAGCAGTGGGTTAACAGGGAGGCCTGAAGCTTTCTTT
>TRBJ2-7|TRBD1|.|TRBV7-9
CASSLGPGKTGEDYEQYF
TGTGCCAGCAGCTTAGGGCCCGGTAAGACAGGGGAGGACTACGAGCAGTACTTC
>TRBJ2-1|TRBD2|.|TRBV5-1
CASSLAPSGGGHEQFF
TGCGCCAGCAGCTTGGCCCCCAGCGGGGGGGGGCATGAGCAGTTCTTC
>TRBJ1-1|.|.|TRBV6-2/TRBV6-3
CASRTSGGSLNTEAFF
TGTGCCAGCAGGACCTCTGGGGGGAGCCTGAACACTGAAGCTTTCTTT
>TRBJ2-3|.|many|TRBV6-2/TRBV6-3
CASSSGGPTDTQYF
TGTGCCAGCAGTTCGGGGGGCCCCACAGATACGCAGTATTTT
>TRBJ1-1|TRBD1|many|TRBV12-3/TRBV12-4
CASSQTGGGEAFF
TGTGCCAGCAGTCAGACAGGGGGCGGTGAAGCTTTCTTT
>TRBJ2-6|TRBD1|many|TRBV10-3
CAISEEGQGETGANVLTF
TGTGCCATCAGTGAGGAGGGACAGGGAGAAACTGGGGCCAACGTCCTGACTTTC
>TRBJ1-1|TRBD1|few|TRBV10-2
CASRRGGSDTEAFF
TGCGCCAGCAGGAGAGGGGGCTCGGACACTGAAGCTTTCTTT
>TRBJ1-4|.|many|TRBV19
CASGGQATNEKLFF
TGTGCCAGTGGTGGCCAAGCAACTAATGAAAAACTGTTTTTT
>TRBJ2-1|TRBD2|many|TRBV7-2
CASSLVGSGTLYNEQFF
TGTGCCAGCAGCTTAGTAGGAAGCGGGACGCTCTACAATGAGCAGTTCTTC
>TRBJ1-1|.|many|TRBV29-1
CSVGGKALNTEAFF
TGCAGCGTTGGTGGCAAGGCGCTGAACACTGAAGCTTTCTTT
>TRBJ1-5|TRBD1|many|TRBV5-1
CASSPGQGYNQPQHF
TGCGCCAGCAGCCCTGGACAGGGATACAATCAGCCCCAGCATTTT
>TRBJ1-1|TRBD1|few|TRBV29-1
CSVATGVTEAFF
TGCAGCGTCGCTACAGGGGTCACTGAAGCTTTCTTT
>TRBJ2-5|TRBD1|many|TRBV7-2
CASSPGQGAGETQYF
TGTGCCAGCAGCCCCGGACAGGGGGCGGGAGAGACCCAGTACTTC
>TRBJ2-1|TRBD2|.|TRBV24-1
CATSWSGGSNEQFF
TGTGCCACCAGTTGGAGCGGGGGATCCAATGAGCAGTTCTTC
>TRBJ2-7|TRBD1|many|TRBV27
CASGFRSGTGGAYEQYF
TGTGCCAGCGGATTCCGGAGTGGGACAGGGGGCGCGTACGAGCAGTACTTC
>TRBJ2-3|.|many|TRBV10-1
CASSGVRGDTQYF
TGCGCCAGCAGTGGGGTTAGAGGAGATACGCAGTATTTT
>TRBJ2-1|TRBD2|.|TRBV3-1
CASSQALTSGRAREQFF
TGTGCCAGCAGCCAAGCTCTCACTAGCGGGAGGGCCCGTGAGCAGTTCTTC
>TRBJ1-5|.|.|TRBV5-1
CASSLGDSSNQPQHF
TGCGCCAGCAGCTTGGGAGACAGTAGCAATCAGCCCCAGCATTTT
>TRBJ1-2|.|many|TRBV29-1
CSVARGSYGYTF
TGCAGCGTTGCCAGGGGTTCCTATGGCTACACCTTC
>TRBJ1-6|TRBD1|many|TRBV5-1
CASSRTGRNSPLHF
TGCGCCAGCAGCAGGACAGGGAGGAATTCACCCCTCCACTTT
>TRBJ1-3|.|few|TRBV6-5
CASSSRRTVRSGNTIYF
TGTGCCAGCAGTTCCCGGCGGACAGTCCGCTCTGGAAACACCATATATTTT
>TRBJ2-5|.|.|TRBV6-5
CASRTAGLETQYF
TGTGCCAGCAGAACTGCGGGACTGGAGACCCAGTACTTC
>TRBJ2-2|.|many|TRBV5-1
CASSLLATGELFF
TGCGCCAGCAGCTTGTTAGCAACCGGGGAGCTGTTTTTT
>TRBJ1-2|.|.|TRBV4-1
CASSQFETTANYGYTF
TGCGCCAGCAGCCAATTTGAGACAACAGCTAACTATGGCTACACCTTC
>TRBJ2-5|.|.|TRBV7-2
CASSLVAGLETQYF
TGTGCCAGCAGCTTAGTGGCAGGTCTGGAGACCCAGTACTTC
>TRBJ2-5|.|.|TRBV5-6
CASSLPPPETQYF
TGTGCCAGCAGCTTGCCCCCCCCAGAGACCCAGTACTTC
>TRBJ2-3|TRBD1|once|TRBV18
CASSPRDSSSTDTQYF
TGTGCCAGCTCACCACGGGACAGTTCTAGCACAGATACGCAGTATTTT
>TRBJ1-2|.|.|TRBV4-2
CASRALGGNYGYTF
TGTGCCAGCCGCGCTTTGGGGGGGAACTATGGCTACACCTTC
>TRBJ2-4|TRBD2|many|TRBV2
CASREGASGRSNIQYF
TGTGCCAGCAGAGAGGGGGCTAGCGGGAGGAGCAACATTCAGTACTTC
>TRBJ2-7|TRBD1|few|TRBV20-1
CSAIGGPTSYEQYF
TGCAGTGCGATAGGGGGCCCCACTTCCTACGAGCAGTACTTC
>TRBJ1-6|.|many|TRBV5-1
CASNDRLGSPLHF
TGCGCCAGCAACGACAGGCTCGGGTCACCCCTCCACTTT
>TRBJ2-3|.|many|TRBV5-1
CASSSYTDTQYF
TGTGCCAGCAGCTCCTACACAGATACGCAGTATTTT
>TRBJ2-7|TRBD2|.|TRBV4-2
CASSQDRGTSVTHEQYF
TGTGCCAGCAGCCAAGATAGGGGGACTAGCGTTACACACGAGCAGTACTTC
>TRBJ2-3|.|many|TRBV12-3/TRBV12-4
CASSLALGTDTQYF
TGTGCCAGCAGTTTAGCGTTAGGAACAGATACGCAGTATTTT
>TRBJ2-1|.|many|TRBV2
CASSERRGLGSYNEQFF
TGTGCCAGCAGTGAAAGAAGAGGACTTGGCTCCTACAATGAGCAGTTCTTC